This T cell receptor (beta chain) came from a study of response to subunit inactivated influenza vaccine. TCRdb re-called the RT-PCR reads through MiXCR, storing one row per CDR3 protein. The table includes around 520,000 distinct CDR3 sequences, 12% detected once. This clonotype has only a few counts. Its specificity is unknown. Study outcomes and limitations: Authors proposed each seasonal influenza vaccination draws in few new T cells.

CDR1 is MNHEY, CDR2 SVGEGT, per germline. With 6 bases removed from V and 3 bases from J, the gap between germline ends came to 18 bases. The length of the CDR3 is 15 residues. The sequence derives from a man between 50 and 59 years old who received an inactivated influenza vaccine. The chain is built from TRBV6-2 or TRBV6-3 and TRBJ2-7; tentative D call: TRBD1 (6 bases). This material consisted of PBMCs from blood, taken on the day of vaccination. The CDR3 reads CASRKGRQADYEQYF. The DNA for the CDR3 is TGTGCCAGCAGGAAAGGGAGACAGGCGGACTACGAGCAGTACTTC.